Following are 23 T cell receptor beta chains from one sample sequenced in a study of T cell responses to AZD1222 COVID-19 vaccine. Clones were read by immunoSEQ multiplex PCR, and TCRdb kept only the in-frame ones, dropping some. Of just under 90,000 clones detected, almost 90% appear once; the ten largest clones hold 10%. The source material was peripheral blood, sampled on day 0 of MenACWY control vaccination. All receptors come from an adult in good health.

This clone was counted between two and nine times. The chain is built from TRBV7-9 and TRBJ1-4; TRBD1 matches at 8 bases. Trimming at V came to 4 bases and at J to 3 bases, leaving 1 base not matched to a gene. CDR3 length equals 14 residues. Germline V gives CDR1 SEHNR, CDR2 FQNEAQ (reference sequence). The chain's CDR3 is CASSWTGSNEKLFF. As DNA, the CDR3 is TGTGCCAGCAGCTGGACAGGGTCTAATGAAAAACTGTTTTTT. The variable domain in full, completed from reference TRBV7-9 and TRBJ1-4, reads DTGVSQNPRHKITKRGQNVTFRCDPISEHNRLYWYRQTLGQGPEFLTYFQNEAQLEKSRLLSDRFSAERPKGSFSTLEIQRTEQGDSAMYLCASSWTGSNEKLFFGSGTQLSVL.

Turning to this clone: The same CDR3 also results from other DNA sequences found in this sample. V gene TRBV13 combines with J gene TRBJ2-3; no clear D. From germline, CDR1 is PRHDT and CDR2 FYEKMQ (reference sequence). Trimming took 5 bases from V and 6 from J, leaving 6 bases between them. The CDR3 length is 11 residues. This chain's CDR3 is CASSISDTQYF. The CDR3 coding sequence is TGTGCCAGCAGCATCAGTGATACGCAGTATTTT.

The rearrangement joins TRBV6-6 to TRBJ1-3; 7 nucleotides line up with TRBD1. The trim removed 7 bases at V and 0 bases at J, leaving 6 bases unmatched. The CDR3 has 15 residues. CDR1 MNHNY and CDR2 SVGAGI come from the germline V gene (reference sequence). CDR3 sequence reads: CASTEQGYSGNTIYF. The CDR3 DNA is TGTGCCAGCACCGAACAGGGGTACTCTGGAAACACCATATATTTT.

This sequence joins TRBV4-1 and TRBJ1-2, with D hard to call. CDR1 and CDR2 (germline): MGHRA, YSYEKL. The CDR3 contains 12 residues. V lost 0 bases to trimming and J lost 12 bases, with 11 bases between them. Here the CDR3 reads CASSQDGEFHTF. CDR3 coding DNA: TGCGCCAGCAGCCAAGATGGGGAGTTCCACACCTTC.

The chain combines TRBV5-6 with TRBJ1-3, with D perhaps TRBD1 (5 bases). The CDR3 has 13 residues. Germline values: CDR1 SGHDT, CDR2 YYEEEE. V gave up 4 bases and J gave up 8 bases, with 13 bases separating them. The CDR3 spells CASSLTVKDTIYF. The CDR3 nucleotides are TGTGCCAGCAGCCTGACAGTAAAAGACACCATATATTTT.

J is TRBJ2-3 and V is TRBV4-3, with 9 bases aligning to TRBD2. The germline CDR1 and CDR2 sequences are LGHNA and YSLEER. V lost 0 bases to trimming and J lost 0 bases; unmatched junction nucleotides: 4. The CDR3 extends over 17 amino acids. CDR3: CASSQDVAGGSTDTQYF. The CDR3 bases are TGCGCCAGCAGCCAAGATGTCGCGGGGGGGAGCACAGATACGCAGTATTTT.

The chain recombines TRBV5-1 with TRBJ1-5, with no clear D. Trimming removed 0 bases at V and 0 bases at J, with 7 bases between. CDR1 is SGHRS, CDR2 YFSETQ, per germline. CDR3 size: 15 residues. The CDR3 spells CASSLGAGSNQPQHF. In DNA form, the CDR3 reads TGCGCCAGCAGCTTGGGCGCGGGTAGCAATCAGCCCCAGCATTTT.

The rearrangement links TRBV4-1 to TRBJ1-3, with TRBD1 as a possible D gene (5 bases). V was clipped by 0 bases and J by 0 bases, with 15 bases between them. Germline V gene sequence: CDR1 MGHRA, CDR2 YSYEKL. The CDR3 sequence is 18 residues long. The CDR3 loop is CASSQEDPRASSGNTIYF. The CDR3 DNA follows: TGCGCCAGCAGCCAAGAGGATCCCAGGGCCTCCTCTGGAAACACCATATATTTT.

The chain joins TRBV5-4 to TRBJ1-6; 9 positions agree with TRBD1. Germline V gives CDR1 SGHNT, CDR2 YYREEE (reference sequence). The length of the CDR3 is 17 residues. V shed 0 bases, J shed 6 bases, and the junction held 7 bases outside the gene matches. DNA of the CDR3: TGTGCCAGCAGCTTGGAGAGATGGACAGGGGTTAATTCACCCCTCCACTTT. Translation gives CASSLERWTGVNSPLHF.

The chain employs TRBV5-1 and TRBJ2-1; D remains ambiguous. Trimming cost V 2 bases and J 3 bases, with 6 bases left between them. Germline V gives CDR1 SGHRS, CDR2 YFSETQ. The CDR3 runs to 13 residues. CDR3 amino acids: CASSFPGYNEQFF. CDR3 in DNA: TGCGCCAGCAGCTTTCCCGGCTACAATGAGCAGTTCTTC.

The chain has TRBV15 and TRBJ1-3, with 11 bases identical to TRBD1. This CDR3 contains 16 residues. Germline V gene sequence: CDR1 LNHNV, CDR2 YYDKDF (reference sequence). After removal of 3 bases from V and 0 bases from J, the junction contained 1 base not matched to a gene. CDR3 nucleotides: TGTGCCACCAGCAGGGACAGGGGGCCCTCTGGAAACACCATATATTTT. Protein sequence: CATSRDRGPSGNTIYF.

This chain uses TRBV30 with TRBJ1-1, with a possible D match to TRBD1 (5 bases). The CDR3 runs 13 residues. Deletions cut 4 bases from V and 4 bases from J, with 13 bases between. The germline gives CDR1 GTSNPN, CDR2 SVGIG (reference sequence). CDR3 residues: CAWTLTGGTEAFF. As DNA, the CDR3 is TGTGCCTGGACCCTAACGGGGGGCACTGAAGCTTTCTTT.

The CDR3 protein is CASSQGSGGQETQYF. The CDR3, as DNA: TGTGCCAGCAGCCAAGGAAGCGGGGGGCAAGAGACCCAGTACTTC. The rearrangement links TRBV3-1 (or the pseudogene TRBV3-2) to TRBJ2-5; 9 bases are shared with TRBD2. Trimming cost V 1 base and J 2 bases; bases outside gene matches: 2. CDR1 and CDR2 (germline): LGHDT, YNNKEL (reference sequence). The CDR3 contains 15 residues.

The chain joins TRBV19 to TRBJ1-5; 7 bases match TRBD1. The V segment lost 10 bases and the J segment 2 bases; nucleotides outside the gene matches: 8. The CDR3 consists of 14 residues. In germline, CDR1 is LNHDA, CDR2 SQIVND (reference sequence). As DNA, the CDR3 is TGTGCCACCTTAGGACAGGAGGGCAATCAGCCCCAGCATTTT. Protein: CATLGQEGNQPQHF.

The chain links TRBV29-1 to TRBJ1-2; D might be TRBD1 (5 bases). This CDR3 comprises 14 residues. Trimming removed 5 bases from V and 0 bases from J, with 13 bases in between. CDR1 is SQVTM and CDR2 is ANQGSEA in the germline V gene. The CDR3 bases are TGCAGCGTTACTCTCAGGGACGCTAACTATGGCTACACCTTC. Translated, it gives CSVTLRDANYGYTF.

The V and J genes are TRBV18 and TRBJ2-1; 16 bases map to TRBD2. Germline trimming cut 3 bases from V and 3 bases from J; bases unmatched to any gene: 5. The CDR3 consists of 18 residues. The germline V gene encodes CDR1 KGHSH and CDR2 LQKENI. Here the CDR3 reads CASSPGTSGGAIYNEQFF. CDR3 nucleotides: TGTGCCAGCTCACCCGGGACTAGCGGGGGGGCGATCTACAATGAGCAGTTCTTC.

The rearrangement uses TRBV2 and TRBJ2-1, with no clear D. Germline lookup yields CDR1 SNHLY and CDR2 FYNNEI. V was shortened by 4 bases and J by 0 bases, with 10 bases between the two germline ends. CDR3 length: 15 residues. CDR3 DNA sequence: TGTGCCAGCAGTGTGACGCCAAGCTCCTACAATGAGCAGTTCTTC. Translated: CASSVTPSSYNEQFF.

A single count supports this clone. The chain recombines TRBV19 with TRBJ2-5; no firm D call. The CDR3 is made up of 13 amino acids. V dropped 8 bases and J dropped 5 bases, with 15 bases sitting between them. Germline V gene data show CDR1 as LNHDA and CDR2 as SQIVND (reference sequence). CDR3 nucleotides: TGTGCCAGTTCACGTGGGTTTGGCGAGACCCAGTACTTC. Protein product: CASSRGFGETQYF.

This clone was observed once. The rearrangement uses TRBV15 and TRBJ2-2; D not resolved. Trimming shortened V by 0 bases and J by 6 bases, and 11 bases separated the two germline ends. CDR3 length equals 15 residues. From germline, CDR1 is LNHNV and CDR2 YYDKDF (reference sequence). CDR3 DNA: TGTGCCACCAGCAGAGATTTATTCTTGGCCGGGGAGCTGTTTTTT. Protein: CATSRDLFLAGELFF.

This chain joins TRBV5-1 and TRBJ1-1, with 8 bases fitting TRBD1. With 4 bases clipped from V and 5 bases from J, the junction kept 7 bases outside the gene matches. CDR1 and CDR2 from the germline V gene are SGHRS and YFSETQ. The CDR3 sequence is 14 residues long. Written as DNA, the CDR3 is TGCGCCAGCAGCCTCGGACAGGGCTGGACTGAAGCTTTCTTT. Translation gives CASSLGQGWTEAFF.

Worth noting for this clone: A junction boundary mismatches the germline segment, possibly from a read error. CDR3 protein: CATSGETGSPIHEQYF. DNA of the CDR3: TGTGCCACCAGCGGAGAAACAGGGTCTCCCATTCACGAGCAGTACTTC. V is TRBV15 and J is TRBJ2-7, with a tentative D call TRBD1 (6 bases). Germline assignment: CDR1 LNHNV and CDR2 YYDKDF (reference sequence). The CDR3 has 16 amino acids. Complete variable domain (other parts from reference TRBV15 and TRBJ2-7): DAMVIQNPRYQVTQFGKPVTLSCSQTLNHNVMYWYQQKSSQAPKLLFHYYDKDFNNEADTPDNFQSRRPNTSFCFLDIRSPGLGDTAMYLCATSGETGSPIHEQYFGPGTRLTVT.

In this sample, this clone turned up a few times. The chain employs TRBV5-1 and TRBJ1-1, with 7 positions matching TRBD1. Losses at the gene ends were 0 bases for V and 0 bases for J; bases not matched to a gene: 5. This CDR3 is built from 16 residues. In germline, CDR1 is SGHRS, CDR2 YFSETQ. The CDR3 protein is CASSLVGGQVNTEAFF. The CDR3 DNA is TGCGCCAGCAGCTTGGTAGGGGGCCAGGTGAACACTGAAGCTTTCTTT. Complete variable domain (other parts from reference TRBV5-1 and TRBJ1-1): KAGVTQTPRYLIKTRGQQVTLSCSPISGHRSVSWYQQTPGQGLQFLFEYFSETQRNKGNFPGRFSGRQFSNSRSEMNVSTLELGDSALYLCASSLVGGQVNTEAFFGQGTRLTVV.

Details on this clone: The junction and the germline gene differ at one end; a read error may be behind it. The chain has TRBV11-2 and TRBJ1-6; 8 bases fit TRBD1. Germline V gives CDR1 SGHAT, CDR2 FQNNGV. The CDR3 spans 14 residues. CDR3 in amino acids: CASSLGQGRTPLHF. The CDR3 DNA is TGTGCCAGCAGTTTAGGACAGGGTAGGACACCCCTCCACTTT.